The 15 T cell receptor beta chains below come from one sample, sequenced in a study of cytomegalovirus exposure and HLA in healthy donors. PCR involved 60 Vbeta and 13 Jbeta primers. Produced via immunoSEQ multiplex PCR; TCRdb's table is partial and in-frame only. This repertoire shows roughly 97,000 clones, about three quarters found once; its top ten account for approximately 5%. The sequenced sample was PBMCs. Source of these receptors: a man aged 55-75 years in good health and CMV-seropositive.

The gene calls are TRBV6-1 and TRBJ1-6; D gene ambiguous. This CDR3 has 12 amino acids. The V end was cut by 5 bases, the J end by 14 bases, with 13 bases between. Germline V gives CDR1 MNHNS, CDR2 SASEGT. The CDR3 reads CASSPLGFSLHF. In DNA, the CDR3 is TGTGCCAGCAGTCCCCTGGGCTTCTCCCTCCACTTT.

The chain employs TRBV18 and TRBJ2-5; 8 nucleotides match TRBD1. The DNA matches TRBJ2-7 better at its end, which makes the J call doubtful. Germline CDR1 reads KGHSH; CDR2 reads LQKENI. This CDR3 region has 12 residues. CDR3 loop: CASSRQGSEQYF. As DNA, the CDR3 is TGTGCCAGCTCACGACAGGGGTCCGAGCAGTACTTC.

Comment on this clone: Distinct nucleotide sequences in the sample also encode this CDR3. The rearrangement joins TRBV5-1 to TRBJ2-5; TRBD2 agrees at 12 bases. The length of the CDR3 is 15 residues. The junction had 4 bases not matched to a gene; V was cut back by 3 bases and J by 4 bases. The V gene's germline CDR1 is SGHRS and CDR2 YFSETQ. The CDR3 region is CASSWTSGEGETQYF. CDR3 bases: TGCGCCAGCAGCTGGACTAGCGGGGAAGGAGAGACCCAGTACTTC.

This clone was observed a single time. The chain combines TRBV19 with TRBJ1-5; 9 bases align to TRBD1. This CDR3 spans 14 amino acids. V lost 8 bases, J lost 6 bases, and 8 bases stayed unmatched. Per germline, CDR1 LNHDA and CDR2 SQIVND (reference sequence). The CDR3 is CASGDRERGQPQHF. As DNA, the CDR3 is TGTGCCAGTGGGGACAGGGAGAGGGGTCAGCCCCAGCATTTT.

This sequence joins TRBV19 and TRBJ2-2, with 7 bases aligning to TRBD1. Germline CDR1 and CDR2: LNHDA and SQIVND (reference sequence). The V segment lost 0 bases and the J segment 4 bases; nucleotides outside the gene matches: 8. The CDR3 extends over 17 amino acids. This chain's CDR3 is CASSIDAKGAGTGELFF. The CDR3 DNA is TGTGCCAGTAGTATAGACGCCAAGGGGGCGGGCACCGGGGAGCTGTTTTTT.

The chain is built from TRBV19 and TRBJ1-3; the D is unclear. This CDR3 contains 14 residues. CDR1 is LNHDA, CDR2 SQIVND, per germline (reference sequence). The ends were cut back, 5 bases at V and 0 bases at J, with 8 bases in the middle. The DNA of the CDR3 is TGTGCCAGTAGTTCCGGGGTCTCTGGAAACACCATATATTTT. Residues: CASSSGVSGNTIYF. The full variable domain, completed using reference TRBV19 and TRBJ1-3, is DGGITQSPKYLFRKEGQNVTLSCEQNLNHDAMYWYRQDPGQGLRLIYYSQIVNDFQKGDIAEGYSVSREKKESFPLTVTSAQKNPTAFYLCASSSGVSGNTIYFGEGSWLTVV.

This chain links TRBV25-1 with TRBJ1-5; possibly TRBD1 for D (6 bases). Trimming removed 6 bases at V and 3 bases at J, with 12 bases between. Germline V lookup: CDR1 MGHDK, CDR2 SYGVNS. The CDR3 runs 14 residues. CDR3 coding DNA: TGTGCCAGCAGCCACGACAGGTTCAATCAGCCCCAGCATTTT. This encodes CASSHDRFNQPQHF.

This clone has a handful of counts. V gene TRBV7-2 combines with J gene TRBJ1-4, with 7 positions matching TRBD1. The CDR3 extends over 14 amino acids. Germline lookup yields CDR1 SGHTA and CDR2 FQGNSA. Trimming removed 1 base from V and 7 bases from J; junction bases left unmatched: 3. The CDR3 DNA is TGTGCCAGCAGCTTAGGTTGGACAGGTGAAAAACTGTTTTTT. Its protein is CASSLGWTGEKLFF.

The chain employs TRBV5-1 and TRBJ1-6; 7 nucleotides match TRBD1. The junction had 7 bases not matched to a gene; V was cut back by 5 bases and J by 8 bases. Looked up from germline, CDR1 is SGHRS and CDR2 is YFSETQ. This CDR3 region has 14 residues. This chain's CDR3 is CASRLGQRDSPLHF. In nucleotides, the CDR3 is TGCGCCAGCAGACTGGGACAGAGGGATTCACCCCTCCACTTT. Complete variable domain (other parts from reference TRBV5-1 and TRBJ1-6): KAGVTQTPRYLIKTRGQQVTLSCSPISGHRSVSWYQQTPGQGLQFLFEYFSETQRNKGNFPGRFSGRQFSNSRSEMNVSTLELGDSALYLCASRLGQRDSPLHFGNGTRLTVT.

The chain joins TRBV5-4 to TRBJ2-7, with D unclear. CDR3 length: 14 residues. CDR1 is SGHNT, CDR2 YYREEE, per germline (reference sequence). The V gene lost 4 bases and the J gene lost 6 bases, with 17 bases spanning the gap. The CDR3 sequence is CASSAGSQPAEQYF. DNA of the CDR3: TGTGCCAGCAGCGCCGGGTCCCAACCAGCCGAGCAGTACTTC. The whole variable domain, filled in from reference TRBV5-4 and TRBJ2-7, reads ETGVTQSPTHLIKTRGQQVTLRCSSQSGHNTVSWYQQALGQGPQFIFQYYREEENGRGNFPPRFSGLQFPNYSSELNVNALELDDSALYLCASSAGSQPAEQYFGPGTRLTVT.

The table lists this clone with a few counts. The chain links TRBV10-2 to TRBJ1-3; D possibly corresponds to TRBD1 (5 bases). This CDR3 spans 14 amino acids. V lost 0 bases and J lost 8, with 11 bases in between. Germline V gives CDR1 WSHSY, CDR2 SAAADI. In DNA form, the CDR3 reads TGCGCCAGCAGTGAGTCTGGCAGGGTGTACACCATATATTTT. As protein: CASSESGRVYTIYF.

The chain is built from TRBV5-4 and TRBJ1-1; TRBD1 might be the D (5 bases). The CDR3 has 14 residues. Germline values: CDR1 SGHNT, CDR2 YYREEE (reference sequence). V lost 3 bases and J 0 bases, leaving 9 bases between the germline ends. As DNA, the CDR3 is TGTGCCAGCAGCTACGACAGCCTGAACACTGAAGCTTTCTTT. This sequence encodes CASSYDSLNTEAFF.

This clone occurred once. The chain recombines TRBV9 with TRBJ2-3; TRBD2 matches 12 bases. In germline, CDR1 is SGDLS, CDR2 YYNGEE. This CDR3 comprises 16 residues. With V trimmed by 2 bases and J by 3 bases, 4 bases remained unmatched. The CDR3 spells CASSVASGGVTDTQYF. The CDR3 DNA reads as TGTGCCAGCAGCGTGGCTAGCGGGGGGGTGACAGATACGCAGTATTTT.

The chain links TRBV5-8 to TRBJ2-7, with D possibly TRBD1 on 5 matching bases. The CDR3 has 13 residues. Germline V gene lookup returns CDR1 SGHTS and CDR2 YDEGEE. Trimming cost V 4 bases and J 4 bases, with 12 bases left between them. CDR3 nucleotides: TGTGCCAGCAGCCCAGGGTCCCCGTACGAGCAGTACTTC. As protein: CASSPGSPYEQYF.

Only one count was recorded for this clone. The CDR3 coding sequence is TGTGCCACCAGCAGCCCCAAAGATAGGGGTCGGGTACATTCGGATGAGCAGTTCTTC. Translating it yields CATSSPKDRGRVHSDEQFF. The chain recombines TRBV15 with TRBJ2-1, with D perhaps TRBD1 (5 bases). Trimming removed 3 bases from V and 8 bases from J, with 29 bases in between. From germline, CDR1 is LNHNV and CDR2 YYDKDF (reference sequence). The CDR3 totals 19 residues.